This T cell receptor beta chain is drawn from a study of shared clonotypes between healthy human individuals (TCRdb year 2020). Regarding the research as a whole: Three men and two women, aged 18 to 49 years, made up the cohort. For each donor, CD4 naive and CD4 memory were each given three plates, CD8 naive was given two plates, and CD8 memory was given one plate. To estimate repertoire size and how much clonotypes are shared between individuals, the study performed deep sequencing of blood TCR repertoires from five healthy adults. Different laboratories and diverse techniques were used to prepare libraries and sequence TCR repertoires, to increase sequencing depth and limit assay-specific biases. Per donor, leukapheresis produced somewhere between about 0.94 and 10 billion PBMCs.

CD8 naive samples consisted of CD45RO-negative cells that were positively selected for CCR7, yielding a CD45RA+CCR7+ population without TemRA cells. Donors were healthy HIV-negative adults with no recently reported acute infections or vaccinations. Every donor was a Caucasian adult living in Nashville, Tennessee, USA. Blood was obtained by leukapheresis, after which PBMCs were separated by Ficoll-Histopaque density gradient centrifugation and cryopreserved in liquid nitrogen vapor phase. Purity and quantity of every magnetically sorted T cell population were checked by analytical flow cytometry. Each sorted fraction had its genomic DNA isolated and then quantified by UV absorbance on a Nanodrop 2000c. Using the deep immunoSEQ assay, TCR CDR3 regions were amplified from genomic DNA by multiplex PCR. For each cell subset, the extracted genomic DNA was distributed evenly across all wells of several immunoSEQ 96-well plates, and each plate served as one replicate. For sorted subsets, each replicate PCR was loaded with approximately 190 ng genomic DNA, equivalent to approximately 27,000 T cell genomes. The purified libraries were quantified using a Qubit 3.0 fluorometer, sized with a Bioanalyzer 2100, and then quantified again using the KAPA Library Quantification kit. Every immunoSEQ 96-well plate was sequenced on a dedicated single-read 150-cycle Illumina NextSeq 550 flow cell. The authors' pipeline ran thus. Because the immunoSEQ output held only junctional sequences and lacked quality scores, the filtering could not match the filtering applied to full-length reads. Sequences were annotated with PyIR, a Python wrapper for IgBLAST v1.9, using IMGT germline references to assign V/J genes and CDR3. Reads were filtered out if the reads had weak V/J assignments (E-value above 1e-6), no CDR3, stop codons, out-of-frame junctions, or ambiguous translated residues. V3J clonotypes were defined by identical inferred V gene, J gene, and CDR3 amino acid sequence. Percentage overlap between repertoires was computed as shared unique clonotypes divided by the size of the smaller repertoire. Richness of each repertoire was evaluated using RTK rarefaction, the Chao1 estimator, and Recon v2.1 estimates of unobserved clonotypes. Generation probabilities for all TCRbeta clonotypes obtained by the gDNA method from a handful of donors were computed using OLGA. TCRdb holds this immuneACCESS table with in-frame rearrangements only. Some clones are missing; in checked studies, unresolved V genes explain under half, and the rest has no known cause. V and J calls and clone size are copied from that table; D and trimming were computed from the DNA. The sample table contains 550,000 to 750,000 clones; only one count was recorded for just over 90% of them. Approximately 24% of the sample is taken by the ten largest.

What the research found in general, with its limitations: Estimated clonotype richness was generally larger for naive than for memory subsets. Compared with non-shared clonotypes, clonotypes shared by all four sorted-subset donors had higher generation probabilities. The small number of donors limited the genetic and exposure-history diversity represented. About 4.5% of naive CD4, 3% to 3.5% of naive CD8, 2.3% of memory CD4, and around 0.4% of memory CD8 clonotypes were shared across several donors. Pairwise subsampling indicated that sequencing depth was expected to affect the degree of clonotype sharing among donors. Incomplete sequencing was indicated by rarefaction of sorted-subset datasets, despite the large sequencing depth. Only blood was sampled, and tissue TCR repertoires likely differ from those in blood.

As concerns this clone: Its antigen target is currently unknown. Per-base qualities were not stored, and no clone one base away is much larger.

Sequenced sample: naive CD8+ T cells sorted from blood. The sample's cell subset or site label, in plain terms: CD45RA+CCR7+. The clonotype comes from a man aged 25 to 45 in good health.

The CDR3 has the sequence CASSRRDGGPGELFF. At the DNA level, the sequence is TGTGCCAGCAGCCGGCGGGACGGGGGCCCCGGGGAGCTGTTTTTT. The chain was built from TRBV14 and TRBJ2-2; the D gene could be TRBD1 or TRBD2, each one agreeing over 6 bases. Looking up the germline V gene yields CDR1 SGHDN and CDR2 FVKESK. V is reduced by 4 bases and J by 6 bases, leaving a spacing of 15 bases between them. From the cysteine through the phenylalanine, the CDR3 covers 15 amino acids. The CDR3 DNA has 45 bases and is translated from base 1.